This T cell receptor beta chain was sequenced for a study of T cell clusters in autoimmune cytopenias. Regarding the study as a whole: TRB repertoire shifts in secondary cytopenia and chronic lymphocytic leukemia mostly reflected lymphoma, not autoimmunity. No cluster-lack signature appeared between secondary cytopenia and chronic lymphocytic leukemia patients, apparently due to lymphoma masking.

This CDR3 is 18 amino acids long. Germline V gene lookup returns CDR1 SGHTA and CDR2 FQGTGA. For this clonotype: Its cognate antigen is unknown.

TRB was amplified by touch-down multiplex PCR, primer pools A and B combined. TCRdb re-called the multiplex PCR reads; every CDR3 protein appears as one record, without DNA. The repertoire table contains 7,000 to 9,000 distinct CDR3 sequences. Each sample's input was 200 to 300 ng genomic DNA, some 34,000 genome equivalents. Another study also made use of these data, one on T cell repertoires in aging, cancer and after chemotherapy. In that study: In hematological cancer patients, infiltrated lymphoid organs may have impaired thymic emigration or peripheral T cell expansion.

The chain has TRBV7-3 and TRBJ2-1; TCRdb's D call of TRBD2 is untestable without DNA. The sample taken for sequencing was peripheral blood. This receptor was obtained from a human donor with an autoimmune cytopenia or autoimmune hepatitis (not recorded which). The CDR3 sequence is CASSLVRLAGPIYNEQFF.